Presented here are 6 T cell receptor beta chains from one specimen sequenced in a study of vaccination and CD4 T cells after COVID-19. Oncomine TCR Beta short-read sequencing was applied to DNA from cultured CD4+ T cells. TCRdb re-analysed the PCR reads in MiXCR, keeping a single row per CDR3 protein. The sample includes 26,000 or so distinct CDR3 sequences, roughly 40% of them seen just once. Treatment meaning: roughly 10-day PBMC culture with coronavirus spike peptide pools or control peptides (ViraFEST assay). Their cognate antigens are unknown. Sequencing used CD4+ T cells from blood, cultured in vitro. These receptor sequences come from a human donor who had recovered from COVID-19.

The CDR3 here is CASSYPGQGGSSGYTF. Here the CDR3 DNA reads TGTGCCAGCAGTTACCCCGGACAGGGCGGGTCGAGCGGCTACACCTTC. V gene TRBV6-5 combines with J gene TRBJ1-2; 8 bases map to TRBD1. This CDR3 comprises 16 residues. With V trimmed by 2 bases and J by 8 bases, 13 bases remained unmatched. The V gene's germline CDR1 is MNHEY and CDR2 SVGAGI.

This clonotype has a handful of counts. This chain uses TRBV28 with TRBJ2-7; 8 bases are a match to TRBD1. There are 12 residues in the CDR3. The V gene end was trimmed by 5 bases and the J gene end by 6 bases; junction bases not matched to a gene: 3. Germline assignment: CDR1 MDHEN and CDR2 SYDVKM. The CDR3 region is CASSQDRAEQYF. The CDR3 DNA reads TGTGCCAGCAGTCAGGACAGGGCCGAGCAGTACTTC.

V gene TRBV12-3 or TRBV12-4 combines with J gene TRBJ2-4; TRBD2 matches 7 bases. J gave up 6 bases and V 6 bases, and 5 bases lay outside the gene matches. The CDR3 covers 13 residues. CDR3 DNA sequence: TGTGCCAGCAGGGCGTGGGGGGGAAACATTCAGTACTTC. Translating gives CASRAWGGNIQYF.

The rearrangement joins TRBV10-1 to TRBJ1-6; the D is unclear. Looked up from germline, CDR1 is WNHNN and CDR2 is SYGVQD (reference sequence). The ends were cut back, 5 bases at V and 8 bases at J, with 7 bases in the middle. The CDR3 has 12 residues. The CDR3 DNA sequence: TGCGCCAGCAGTTCTCAGGATTCACCCCTCCACTTT. This encodes CASSSQDSPLHF.

The gene calls are TRBV27 and TRBJ2-7; perhaps D is TRBD1 or TRBD2 (5 bases each). V dropped 3 bases and J dropped 1 base, with 19 bases sitting between them. This CDR3 spans 17 amino acids. CDR1 and CDR2 (germline): MNHEY, SMNVEV (reference sequence). The CDR3 loop reads CASSFRFVAGSSYEQYF. CDR3 coding DNA: TGTGCCAGCAGTTTTCGGTTTGTGGCAGGGAGTTCCTACGAGCAGTACTTC.

The chain is built from TRBV24-1 and TRBJ2-4, with TRBD1 matching 7 bases. Trimming took 4 bases from V and 8 from J; bases not matched to a gene: 4. Per germline, CDR1 KGHDR and CDR2 SFDVKD. There are 13 residues in the CDR3. For the CDR3, the DNA is TGTGCCACCAGTGAGACAGGGCGGGACATTCAGTACTTC. Translated: CATSETGRDIQYF.